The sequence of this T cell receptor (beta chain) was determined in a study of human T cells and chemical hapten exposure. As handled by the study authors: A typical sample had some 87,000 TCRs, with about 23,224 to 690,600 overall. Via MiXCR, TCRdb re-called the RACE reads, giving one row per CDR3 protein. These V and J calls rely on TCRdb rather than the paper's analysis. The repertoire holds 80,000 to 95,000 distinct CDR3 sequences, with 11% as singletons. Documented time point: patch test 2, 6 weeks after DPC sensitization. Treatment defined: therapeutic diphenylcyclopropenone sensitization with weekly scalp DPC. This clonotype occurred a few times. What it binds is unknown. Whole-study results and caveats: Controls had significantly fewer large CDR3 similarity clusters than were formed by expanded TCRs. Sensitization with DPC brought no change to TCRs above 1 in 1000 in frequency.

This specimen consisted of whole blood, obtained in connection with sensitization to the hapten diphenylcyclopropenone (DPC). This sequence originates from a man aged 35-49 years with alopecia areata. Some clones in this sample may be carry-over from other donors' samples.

The CDR3 DNA is TGTGCCTGGAGCACAGGGGTTAACACTGAAGCTTTCTTT. Translating gives CAWSTGVNTEAFF. The rearrangement links TRBV30 to TRBJ1-1; 7 bases agree with TRBD1. This CDR3 comprises 13 residues. Germline V lookup: CDR1 GTSNPN, CDR2 SVGIG (reference sequence). The V and J ends lost 3 bases and 2 bases, in that order; junction bases with no gene match: 3.